Each of the 18 T cell receptor beta chains below was sequenced from the same sample in a study of OX40 agonist ivuxolimab in advanced cancers. Profiled with immunoSEQ multiplex PCR; TCRdb holds only in-frame clones, not every one. Among 35,000 or so clones, about three quarters were seen once, and the ten largest hold over 20%. Material: CD4+ or CD8+ T cells sorted from blood, obtained in a trial of the OX40 agonist ivuxolimab. These receptors originate from an adult with an advanced solid tumor such as melanoma, head and neck, liver or kidney cancer.

This chain joins TRBV7-8 and TRBJ1-5; D is uncertain. Trimming cost V 3 bases and J 4 bases, with 10 bases left between them. The germline V gene has CDR1 SGHVS and CDR2 FQNEAQ. The length of the CDR3 is 14 residues. The CDR3 region has the DNA TGTGCCAGCAGCTTGGGAAGGCAAAATCAGCCCCAGCATTTT. The encoded protein is CASSLGRQNQPQHF. The entire variable domain, with the rest obtained from reference TRBV7-8 and TRBJ1-5, is as follows: GAGVSQSPRYKVAKRGQDVALRCDPISGHVSLFWYQQALGQGPEFLTYFQNEAQLDKSGLPSDRFFAERPEGSVSTLKIQRTQQEDSAVYLCASSLGRQNQPQHFGDGTRLSIL.

V usage is TRBV10-3 and J usage is TRBJ1-1; maybe TRBD1 (5 bases). V lost 10 bases and J lost 6, with 18 bases in between. The CDR3 consists of 13 residues. Germline loops: CDR1 ENHRY, CDR2 SYGVKD. For the CDR3, the DNA is TGTGCCAGCCGGGTGGGGGAGGGGTCTGAAGCTTTCTTT. Encoded protein: CASRVGEGSEAFF.

The chain recombines TRBV30 with TRBJ2-7; 9 bases are a match to TRBD2. V trimming: 0 bases; J trimming: 3 bases; junction bases outside the gene matches: 0. The CDR3 totals 13 residues. The V gene's germline CDR1 is GTSNPN and CDR2 SVGIG (reference sequence). CDR3 nucleotide sequence: TGTGCCTGGAGTGTACTAGCGGGCTACGAGCAGTACGTC. It specifies CAWSVLAGYEQYV.

V is TRBV27 and J is TRBJ1-2; TRBD1 matches 7 bases. The germline CDR1 and CDR2 sequences are MNHEY and SMNVEV (reference sequence). The V and J ends lost 3 bases and 4 bases, in that order; junction bases with no gene match: 5. The CDR3 runs to 14 residues. The CDR3 DNA reads TGTGCCAGCAGTTTGGGCGGGACAGTCTATGGCTACACCTTC. It encodes CASSLGGTVYGYTF.

This clone was counted once. The rearrangement joins TRBV4-1 to TRBJ1-4, with D hard to call. V lost 4 bases, J lost 6 bases, and 15 bases lay in between. Germline CDR1 and CDR2: MGHRA and YSYEKL. The CDR3 extends over 15 amino acids. CDR3 bases: TGCGCCAGCAGCCTTTCCGGGCAGGAAGATGAAAAACTGTTTTTT. This codes for CASSLSGQEDEKLFF.

The genes are TRBV21-1 and TRBJ2-3; TRBD2, as called in the table, went unchecked against the DNA. TRBV21-1 is deemed a pseudogene. This CDR3 comprises 16 residues. CDR3 nucleotides: TGTGCCCGTGAACTCCCCCTAGCGGGGCTCGTGGATACGCAGTATTTT. Its translation: CARELPLAGLVDTQYF.

This clone has a handful of counts. The CDR3 DNA is TGTGCCAGCAGCTTATACGGGGAAGCTTTCTTT. Its translation is CASSLYGEAFF. The rearrangement links TRBV7-6 to TRBJ1-1; unclear D gene. CDR1 and CDR2 (germline): SGHVS, FNYEAQ. The length of the CDR3 is 11 residues. Between the trimmed V and J ends, which lost 2 bases and 8 bases, there was a span of 6 bases.

The chain is built from TRBV23-1 and TRBJ2-3, with 7 bases aligning to TRBD2. TRBV23-1 has ORF status, its function being uncertain. V trimming: 1 base; J trimming: 1 base; junction bases outside the gene matches: 2. The CDR3 extends over 15 amino acids. CDR3 coding DNA: TGCGCCAGCAGTCAATATGGGGGGGGCACAGATACGCAGTATTTT. Its protein product is CASSQYGGGTDTQYF.

This sequence joins TRBV10-3 and TRBJ1-1, with D possibly being TRBD1 (6 bases). Germline CDR1 and CDR2: ENHRY and SYGVKD. The CDR3 totals 13 residues. V gave up 8 bases and J gave up 1 base, with 11 bases separating them. The CDR3 loop reads CAIRRTENTEAFF. The CDR3 DNA follows: TGTGCCATCCGACGGACAGAGAACACTGAAGCTTTCTTT.

The rearrangement uses TRBV28 and TRBJ1-5; TRBD1 is a possible D gene (6 bases). Germline V gene data show CDR1 as MDHEN and CDR2 as SYDVKM. This CDR3 has 13 residues. V lost 4 bases and J lost 6, with 10 bases in between. CDR3 protein: CASSSVRGQPQHF. In DNA, the CDR3 is TGTGCCAGCAGTTCCGTCAGGGGTCAGCCCCAGCATTTT.

On this clone itself: The sample carries other DNA sequences with the same CDR3. This chain uses TRBV19 with TRBJ1-5, with unresolved D. The CDR3 has 12 residues. Per germline, CDR1 LNHDA and CDR2 SQIVND (reference sequence). Trimming cost V 3 bases and J 7 bases, with 7 bases left between them. The CDR3 nucleotides are TGTGCCAGTAGTATCGGGAGGCAGCCCCAGCATTTT. This gives the protein CASSIGRQPQHF.

The chain combines TRBV6-5 with TRBJ1-2; D is undetermined. Trimming pared 5 bases from V and 4 bases from J, leaving 14 bases between. Germline V lookup: CDR1 MNHEY, CDR2 SVGAGI. The CDR3 is 14 residues long. CDR3 loop: CASSRPTGPYGYTF. CDR3 nucleotide sequence: TGTGCCAGCAGTAGACCTACGGGCCCCTATGGCTACACCTTC.

This chain uses TRBV5-1 with TRBJ2-3, with 10 positions matching TRBD1. The trim removed 4 bases at V and 2 bases at J, leaving 7 bases unmatched. The CDR3 spans 16 residues. CDR1 and CDR2 (germline): SGHRS, YFSETQ. The CDR3 bases are TGCGCCAGCAGCCCAAGGACAGGGGGGGCCACAGATACGCAGTATTTT. Its protein product is CASSPRTGGATDTQYF.

This clone appeared a single time. The CDR3 protein is CAWSPSHSSYGYTF. The CDR3 DNA is TGTGCCTGGAGTCCCTCCCACAGTAGCTATGGCTACACCTTC. This rearrangement joins TRBV30 to TRBJ1-2; D not resolved. Germline V gene data show CDR1 as GTSNPN and CDR2 as SVGIG (reference sequence). The CDR3 loop spans 14 amino acids. Trimming cost V 2 bases and J 4 bases, with 14 bases left between them.

This clone was picked up one time. The chain uses TRBV7-2 and TRBJ2-7; D possibly corresponds to TRBD1 (5 bases). The germline V and J ends were trimmed by 5 bases and 7 bases, with 15 bases remaining between them. The CDR3 contains 13 residues. Germline-derived CDR1 and CDR2 are SGHTA and FQGNSA. CDR3 residues: CASSPQGKGEQYV. CDR3 coding DNA: TGTGCCAGCAGCCCGCAGGGTAAAGGAGAGCAGTACGTC.

The chain is built from TRBV29-1 and TRBJ2-5, with D perhaps assigned TRBD1 or TRBD2 (5 bases each). Germline lookup yields CDR1 SQVTM and CDR2 ANQGSEA. This CDR3 comprises 12 residues. V lost 7 bases and J lost 6, with 15 bases in between. The CDR3 bases are TGCAGCGCCGTCTTATCGGGGCAGACCCAGTACTTC. It is translated as CSAVLSGQTQYF.

The J gene is TRBJ2-3, the V gene TRBV5-1, with 11 bases identical to TRBD2. Losses at the gene ends were 9 bases for V and 4 bases for J; bases not matched to a gene: 7. The germline V gene has CDR1 SGHRS and CDR2 YFSETQ. The CDR3 sequence is 14 residues long. CDR3 sequence: CATTSGGPADTQYF. The CDR3 nucleotides read TGCGCCACCACTAGCGGGGGCCCAGCAGATACGCAGTATTTT.

The chain combines TRBV5-1 with TRBJ1-5; D is unresolved. The V end was cut by 0 bases, the J end by 3 bases, with 7 bases between. The CDR3 consists of 14 residues. The V gene's germline CDR1 is SGHRS and CDR2 YFSETQ. The chain's CDR3 is CASSLEDYNQPQHF. The CDR3 DNA reads TGCGCCAGCAGCTTGGAAGACTACAATCAGCCCCAGCATTTT.